The source of this TCR beta chain is a study of tumor T cells in aggressive B-cell lymphoma (dated by TCRdb to about 2017). Library prep was done by the immunoSEQ multiplex PCR assay. TCRdb mirrors the immuneACCESS table, restricted to in-frame sequences. Some clones are absent from its copies; in checked studies, under half trace to an unresolved V gene, and the reason for the others is unknown. The table for this sample lists about 4,200 clones; 91% of them were counted only once. The top ten clones comprise approximately 2.5% of the sample. For this clone: Its specific antigen is unknown. No quality values exist for individual bases; no much larger clone is one base distant.

The CDR3 has 12 amino acids, counting the end cysteine and phenylalanine. Solely the CDR3 DNA is kept, with 36 bases framed from the first base. CDR1 SNHLY and CDR2 FYNNEI are derived from the germline V gene. Trimming takes 8 bases from V and 6 bases from J, and the germline ends sit 13 bases apart. This sequence was found in an adult with diffuse large B cell lymphoma. The chain links TRBV2 with TRBJ2-5; too little of a D gene remains to name it. Sequenced: tumor tissue. The CDR3 protein is CASGSDPKTQYF. The nucleotides are TGTGCCAGCGGCAGCGACCCGAAGACCCAGTACTTC.